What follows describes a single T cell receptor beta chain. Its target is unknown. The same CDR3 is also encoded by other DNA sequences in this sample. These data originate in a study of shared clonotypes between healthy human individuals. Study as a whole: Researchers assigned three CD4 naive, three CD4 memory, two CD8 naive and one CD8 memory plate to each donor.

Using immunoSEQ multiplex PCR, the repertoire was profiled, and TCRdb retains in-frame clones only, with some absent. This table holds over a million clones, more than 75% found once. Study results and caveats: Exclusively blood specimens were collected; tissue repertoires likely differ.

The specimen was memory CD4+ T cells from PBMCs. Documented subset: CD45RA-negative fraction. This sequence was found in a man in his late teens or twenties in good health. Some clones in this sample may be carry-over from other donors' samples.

Here the CDR3 reads CASSLVGETQYF. CDR3 nucleotides: TGTGCCAGCAGCTTGGTGGGAGAGACCCAGTACTTC. The chain uses TRBV5-6 and TRBJ2-5; no clear D. Deletions cut 0 bases from V and 4 bases from J, with 4 bases between. Germline CDR1 is SGHDT and CDR2 is YYEEEE. The CDR3 has 12 amino acids. The full variable domain, rest sourced from reference TRBV5-6 and TRBJ2-5, is DAGVTQSPTHLIKTRGQQVTLRCSPKSGHDTVSWYQQALGQGPQFIFQYYEEEERQRGNFPDRFSGHQFPNYSSELNVNALLLGDSALYLCASSLVGETQYFGPGTRLLVL.